These 30 T cell receptor beta chains came from one sample sequenced in a study of vaccination and CD4 T cells after COVID-19. As for treatment: approximately nine-day PBMC culture with coronavirus spike peptide pools or control peptides (ViraFEST assay). The antigens for these receptors are not known. Cultured CD4+ T cell DNA was sequenced using the Oncomine TCR Beta short-read assay. TCRdb reprocessed the PCR reads via MiXCR and lists one record per CDR3 protein. Of tens of thousands of distinct CDR3 sequences in the sample, 44% were seen once. The specimen was CD4+ T cells from blood, cultured in vitro, collected before SARS-CoV-2 vaccination. Receptors originate from a human donor who received a COVID-19 vaccine.

The chain combines TRBV5-4 with TRBJ1-2; D is perhaps TRBD1 (6 bases). Trimming left V 0 bases short and J 6 bases short, with 9 bases between. This CDR3 is 13 amino acids long. Germline lookup yields CDR1 SGHNT and CDR2 YYREEE (reference sequence). CDR3 nucleotide sequence: TGTGCCAGCAGCTTGGGGGGGCGAGATGGCTACACCTTC. Amino acid sequence: CASSLGGRDGYTF.

The chain carries TRBV12-3 or TRBV12-4 and TRBJ1-1; the D is unclear. The CDR3 consists of 15 residues. V lost 1 base to trimming and J lost 1 base, with 10 bases between them. CDR3 sequence: CASSLGARGNTEAFF. The CDR3 nucleotides read TGTGCCAGCAGTTTAGGGGCACGGGGGAACACTGAAGCTTTCTTT.

The rearrangement links TRBV20-1 to TRBJ2-3; TRBD1 matches 8 bases. J was trimmed by 3 bases and V by 4 bases; bases with no gene match: 6. This CDR3 comprises 14 residues. CDR1 and CDR2 (germline): DFQATT, SNEGSKA (reference sequence). The CDR3 sequence: CSATRTGRTDTQYF. The CDR3 DNA reads as TGCAGTGCTACCCGGACAGGGAGGACAGATACGCAGTATTTT.

For this clonotype: The junction does not match germline at one end; this may be a read error. The chain links TRBV11-2 to TRBJ2-3; D is ambiguous. CDR3 length equals 13 residues. Looked up from germline, CDR1 is SGHAT and CDR2 is FQNNGV. CDR3 bases: TGTGCCGGCAGCTTGGACCCCACAGATACGCAGTATTTT. Translating gives CAGSLDPTDTQYF.

The chain joins TRBV27 to TRBJ2-1; D may be TRBD2 (5 bases). V shed 5 bases and J shed 6 bases, with 14 bases lying between them. Germline values: CDR1 MNHEY, CDR2 SMNVEV (reference sequence). The CDR3 contains 14 residues. CDR3 sequence reads: CASSKLSGSNEQFF. CDR3 nucleotide sequence: TGTGCCAGCAGTAAGCTATCGGGGTCCAATGAGCAGTTCTTC.

V is TRBV15 and J is TRBJ1-5; the D gene is possibly TRBD1 (5 bases). Trimming stripped 0 bases from V and 9 bases from J, with 12 bases between. Germline V gene data show CDR1 as LNHNV and CDR2 as YYDKDF (reference sequence). The CDR3 spans 14 residues. The CDR3 here is CATSREGGPGPQHF. The CDR3 DNA reads as TGTGCCACCAGCAGAGAGGGGGGTCCGGGGCCCCAGCATTTT.

This chain connects TRBV30 to TRBJ2-3, with D hard to call. V lost 1 base to trimming and J lost 2 bases, with 13 bases between them. CDR3 length equals 15 residues. Germline lookup yields CDR1 GTSNPN and CDR2 SVGIG (reference sequence). This chain's CDR3 is CAWSGNSGDTDTQYF. CDR3 in DNA: TGTGCCTGGAGTGGGAATAGTGGGGACACAGATACGCAGTATTTT. The full variable domain, completed using reference TRBV30 and TRBJ2-3, is SQTIHQWPATLVQPVGSPLSLECTVEGTSNPNLYWYRQAAGRGLQLLFYSVGIGQISSEVPQNLSASRPQDRQFILSSKKLLLSDSGFYLCAWSGNSGDTDTQYFGPGTRLTVL.

The chain employs TRBV30 and TRBJ1-2, with a possible D match to TRBD1 (6 bases). This CDR3 region has 12 residues. Germline V lookup: CDR1 GTSNPN, CDR2 SVGIG (reference sequence). Trimming left V 5 bases short and J 5 bases short, with 12 bases between. DNA for the CDR3: TGTGCCTGGGACACTCAGGGGTATGGCTACACCTTC. It specifies CAWDTQGYGYTF. The complete variable domain, with remaining parts taken from reference TRBV30 and TRBJ1-2, reads SQTIHQWPATLVQPVGSPLSLECTVEGTSNPNLYWYRQAAGRGLQLLFYSVGIGQISSEVPQNLSASRPQDRQFILSSKKLLLSDSGFYLCAWDTQGYGYTFGSGTRLTVV.

This clonotype was detected a few times. The rearrangement uses TRBV4-1 and TRBJ1-2; a possible D gene is TRBD1 (5 bases). V was pared by 1 base and J by 8 bases, with 14 bases between. Germline V gene lookup returns CDR1 MGHRA and CDR2 YSYEKL. CDR3 length: 14 amino acids. CDR3 region: CASSQVTGLGGYTF. The CDR3 DNA reads TGCGCCAGCAGCCAAGTCACAGGTCTTGGCGGCTACACCTTC.

The sample holds a few counts of this clonotype. V is TRBV7-6 and J is TRBJ2-5; weak D call: TRBD1 (5 bases). Per germline, CDR1 SGHVS and CDR2 FNYEAQ. V was trimmed by 0 bases and J by 4 bases, leaving 18 bases between them. CDR3 size: 17 residues. As DNA, the CDR3 is TGTGCCAGCAGCTTAGCCCCACGTGGCAGGGTCGGAGAGACCCAGTACTTC. Amino acids: CASSLAPRGRVGETQYF.

This rearrangement joins TRBV30 to TRBJ1-1; D is undetermined. Germline loops: CDR1 GTSNPN, CDR2 SVGIG (reference sequence). Deletions cut 2 bases from V and 1 base from J, with 8 bases between. This CDR3 region has 13 residues. Here the CDR3 DNA reads TGTGCCTGGAGTCAGGCCGCGAACACTGAAGCTTTCTTT. Protein product: CAWSQAANTEAFF.

This CDR3 reads CASSVNRVAYEQYF. CDR3 DNA: TGCGCCAGCAGCGTTAACAGGGTCGCCTACGAGCAGTACTTC. J is TRBJ2-7 and V is TRBV5-1; perhaps TRBD1 as D (6 bases). V gave up 4 bases and J gave up 2 bases, with 13 bases separating them. Germline V gene data show CDR1 as SGHRS and CDR2 as YFSETQ. The length of the CDR3 is 14 residues.

This clonotype was found a few times. The rearrangement uses TRBV6-5 and TRBJ2-1; D gene unclear. Between the trimmed V and J ends, which lost 3 bases and 6 bases, there was a span of 12 bases. The CDR3 has 14 amino acids. The germline V gene encodes CDR1 MNHEY and CDR2 SVGAGI. The chain's CDR3 is CASSYNPAFNEQFF. For the CDR3, the DNA is TGTGCCAGCAGTTATAACCCCGCGTTCAATGAGCAGTTCTTC.

This clonotype appeared a few times. The chain joins TRBV30 to TRBJ1-3, with D unresolved. Trimming left V 0 bases short and J 6 bases short, with 9 bases between. The CDR3 length is 13 residues. The V gene's germline CDR1 is GTSNPN and CDR2 SVGIG (reference sequence). The CDR3 region has the DNA TGTGCCTGGAGTGTATACCCAGAAAACACCATATATTTT. Residues: CAWSVYPENTIYF. The variable domain in full, with the rest retrieved from reference TRBV30 and TRBJ1-3, is SQTIHQWPATLVQPVGSPLSLECTVEGTSNPNLYWYRQAAGRGLQLLFYSVGIGQISSEVPQNLSASRPQDRQFILSSKKLLLSDSGFYLCAWSVYPENTIYFGEGSWLTVV.

The V call is TRBV20-1, the J call TRBJ1-5; D call uncertain. The CDR3 is 14 amino acids. V shed 6 bases and J shed 0 bases, with 12 bases lying between them. The germline gives CDR1 DFQATT, CDR2 SNEGSKA (reference sequence). The CDR3 spells CSAATRNSNQPQHF. In nucleotides, the CDR3 is TGCAGTGCCGCTACGCGCAATAGCAATCAGCCCCAGCATTTT.

The CDR3 nucleotides are TGTGCCACCAGTGATTCCGGGGTGGGGAGCAATGAGCAGTTCTTC. Translated: CATSDSGVGSNEQFF. The V and J genes are TRBV24-1 and TRBJ2-1, with a possible D match to TRBD2 (5 bases). This CDR3 is built from 15 residues. Per germline, CDR1 KGHDR and CDR2 SFDVKD. V was trimmed by 2 bases and J by 6 bases, leaving 13 bases between them.

The V gene is TRBV20-1, the J gene TRBJ2-7; 9 bases are shared with TRBD1. The length of the CDR3 is 16 residues. The junction had 9 bases not matched to a gene; V was cut back by 2 bases and J by 1 base. The germline CDR1 and CDR2 sequences are DFQATT and SNEGSKA (reference sequence). The CDR3 DNA is TGCAGTGCTAGAAACTTGAGGACAGGGGAGTCCTACGAGCAGTACTTC. It specifies CSARNLRTGESYEQYF.

This chain links TRBV20-1 with TRBJ2-7, with 7 bases aligning to TRBD1. The ends lost 2 bases at V and 4 bases at J; junction bases unmatched: 8. The length of the CDR3 is 14 residues. The germline V gene has CDR1 DFQATT and CDR2 SNEGSKA (reference sequence). CDR3: CSARYDREWYEQYF. CDR3 DNA sequence: TGCAGTGCTAGATACGACAGGGAGTGGTACGAGCAGTACTTC.

The V gene is TRBV5-5, the J gene TRBJ2-7; TRBD1 agrees at 8 bases. CDR3 length equals 14 residues. V shed 2 bases, J shed 6 bases, and the junction held 7 bases outside the gene matches. CDR1 SGHKS and CDR2 YYEKEE come from the germline V gene (reference sequence). The CDR3 DNA sequence: TGTGCCAGCAGCTTCCGGGACAGGCGAGGCGAGCAGTACTTC. Its protein product is CASSFRDRRGEQYF.

This chain joins TRBV6-5 and TRBJ2-3; 14 bases map to TRBD2. Germline CDR1 and CDR2: MNHEY and SVGAGI. V lost 1 base, J lost 4 bases, and 4 bases stayed unmatched. The CDR3 length is 17 residues. The CDR3 coding sequence is TGTGCCAGCAGTTACTTCGGACTAGCGGGGGGCTCAGATACGCAGTATTTT. It specifies CASSYFGLAGGSDTQYF.

This clonotype was picked up a small number of times. The CDR3 region has the DNA TGTGCCAGTAATTCGGGGGACCCTGGGGACACTGAAGCTTTCTTT. It is translated as CASNSGDPGDTEAFF. The chain carries TRBV19 and TRBJ1-1, with D perhaps TRBD1 (5 bases). The CDR3 length is 15 residues. CDR1 and CDR2 from the germline V gene are LNHDA and SQIVND (reference sequence). Between the trimmed V and J ends, which lost 7 bases and 3 bases, there was a span of 18 bases.

In its sample, this clonotype was seen a few times. CDR3: CASSIGLSGGRDTQYF. The CDR3 nucleotides read TGTGCCAGTAGTATAGGTCTTAGCGGGGGGAGAGATACGCAGTATTTT. The gene calls are TRBV19 and TRBJ2-3; TRBD2 aligns across 10 bases. The J segment lost 5 bases and the V segment lost 1 base, leaving 6 bases of the junction unmatched. CDR3 length: 16 amino acids. CDR1 is LNHDA and CDR2 is SQIVND in the germline V gene (reference sequence).

The V gene is TRBV6-5, the J gene TRBJ1-1; 7 bases align to TRBD1. The CDR3 covers 16 residues. Germline V gene lookup returns CDR1 MNHEY and CDR2 SVGAGI. The ends lost 2 bases at V and 1 base at J; junction bases unmatched: 7. The chain's CDR3 is CASSYGQEVANTEAFF. CDR3 nucleotide sequence: TGTGCCAGCAGTTACGGACAGGAGGTGGCGAACACTGAAGCTTTCTTT.

The V call is TRBV20-1, the J call TRBJ1-1; 7 positions agree with TRBD1. Looked up from germline, CDR1 is DFQATT and CDR2 is SNEGSKA (reference sequence). This CDR3 region has 13 residues. V trimming: 6 bases; J trimming: 4 bases; junction bases outside the gene matches: 8. CDR3 amino acids: CSATPSGGTEAFF. Written as DNA, the CDR3 is TGCAGTGCGACCCCATCAGGGGGCACTGAAGCTTTCTTT.

V usage is TRBV19 and J usage is TRBJ2-7, with TRBD1 matching over 8 bases. Germline lookup yields CDR1 LNHDA and CDR2 SQIVND (reference sequence). V trimming: 2 bases; J trimming: 6 bases; junction bases outside the gene matches: 6. The CDR3 runs 14 residues. The CDR3 nucleotides read TGTGCCAGTAGTATAAACGGAGACAGGGGCGAGCAGTACTTC. Translating it yields CASSINGDRGEQYF.

The table lists this clonotype with a few counts. This rearrangement joins TRBV20-1 to TRBJ2-1, with 10 nucleotides matching TRBD2. The CDR3 sequence is 15 residues long. The germline V gene encodes CDR1 DFQATT and CDR2 SNEGSKA (reference sequence). After removal of 1 base from V and 10 bases from J, the junction contained 10 bases not matched to a gene. In DNA form, the CDR3 reads TGCAGTGCTAGAGCTGAGGCTAGCGGGGGCCGGGAGCAGTTCTTC. Translated: CSARAEASGGREQFF.

J is TRBJ2-5 and V is TRBV25-1, with D possibly being TRBD1 (6 bases). The V and J ends lost 5 bases and 5 bases respectively, with 12 bases between them. This CDR3 has 13 residues. Germline loops: CDR1 MGHDK, CDR2 SYGVNS. The CDR3 is CASSPQGLETQYF. DNA for the CDR3: TGTGCCAGCAGTCCCCAGGGGTTGGAGACCCAGTACTTC.

The table lists this clonotype with a few counts. V usage is TRBV20-1 and J usage is TRBJ1-2; 8 bases match TRBD1. CDR1 and CDR2 from the germline V gene are DFQATT and SNEGSKA (reference sequence). CDR3 length: 16 amino acids. The V segment lost 6 bases and the J segment 3 bases; nucleotides outside the gene matches: 15. The CDR3 DNA reads as TGCAGTGCCTCAAAAATAGGACAGGGCGGATACTATGGCTACACCTTC. Residues: CSASKIGQGGYYGYTF.

The V call is TRBV20-1, the J call TRBJ2-5, with 10 bases identical to TRBD1. The CDR3 extends over 15 amino acids. Germline CDR1 DFQATT, CDR2 SNEGSKA (reference sequence). J lost 3 bases, V lost 2 bases, and 6 bases had no gene match. The CDR3 is CSARNPGTGEETQYF. The CDR3 region has the DNA TGCAGTGCTAGAAATCCCGGGACAGGGGAAGAGACCCAGTACTTC.

The V gene is TRBV28, the J gene TRBJ2-5, with D perhaps matching TRBD1 or TRBD2 (6 bases each). The germline V gene encodes CDR1 MDHEN and CDR2 SYDVKM. V was trimmed by 3 bases and J by 2 bases, leaving 13 bases between them. This CDR3 region has 15 residues. The CDR3 loop reads CASSFSGGHQETQYF. In DNA, the CDR3 is TGTGCCAGCAGTTTCTCCGGGGGCCATCAAGAGACCCAGTACTTC.